These 3 T cell receptor beta chains came from one sample sequenced in a study of T-cell reconstitution after alpha-beta-depleted transplantation in children. Unique molecular identifiers were incorporated during preparation of the TCRbeta library. TCRdb passed the PCR reads through MiXCR, listing each CDR3 protein once. This sample has 450,000 to 700,000 distinct CDR3 sequences, with about a quarter found just once. Sequences were derived from PBMCs, sampled before TCRalphabeta/CD19-depleted stem cell transplant. These receptors were taken from a boy under two years old with Wiskott-Aldrich syndrome, due to receive a stem cell transplant.

The J gene is TRBJ2-1, the V gene TRBV28; D assignment may be TRBD1 or TRBD2 (5 bases each). The CDR3 is 15 amino acids. Germline-derived CDR1 and CDR2 are MDHEN and SYDVKM. V lost 1 base, J lost 7 bases, and 14 bases lay in between. The CDR3 region is CASSLYRRGVNEQFF. The DNA of the CDR3 is TGTGCCAGCAGTTTATACCGGCGAGGGGTGAATGAGCAGTTCTTC.

This clonotype was detected ten times or more. The rearrangement links TRBV7-2 to TRBJ1-5, with 7 bases fitting TRBD1. V shed 5 bases, J shed 5 bases, and the junction held 3 bases outside the gene matches. Germline CDR1 and CDR2: SGHTA and FQGNSA. The CDR3 covers 13 residues. This chain's CDR3 is CASSRDRDQPQHF. In DNA, the CDR3 is TGTGCCAGCAGCAGGGACAGAGATCAGCCCCAGCATTTT.

The CDR3: CSVRIEEDQPQHF. The CDR3 DNA is TGCAGCGTTAGGATTGAGGAAGATCAGCCCCAGCATTTT. This chain links TRBV29-1 with TRBJ1-5; D gene unclear. V lost 5 bases and J lost 5, with 13 bases in between. The CDR3 is 13 amino acids. Per germline, CDR1 SQVTM and CDR2 ANQGSEA.